The T cell receptor beta chain under discussion was sequenced for a study of T cell changes during pregnancy in multiple sclerosis. Data came from immunoSEQ multiplex PCR; TCRdb stores just in-frame clones and leaves some out. The repertoire holds fewer than 110,000 clones, with less than 95% as singletons. From germline, CDR1 is SGHTA and CDR2 FQGNSA. The CDR3 covers 13 residues. The V and J ends lost 5 bases and 4 bases respectively, with 10 bases between them. The sequencing used peripheral blood, collected in the third trimester of pregnancy. V and J are TRBV7-2 and TRBJ2-3; D is undetermined. The receptor was derived from a female donor in good health, enrolled as a control in a pregnancy study. The CDR3 here is CASSLPQADTQYF. Written as DNA, the CDR3 is TGTGCCAGCAGCCTACCTCAGGCAGATACGCAGTATTTT.